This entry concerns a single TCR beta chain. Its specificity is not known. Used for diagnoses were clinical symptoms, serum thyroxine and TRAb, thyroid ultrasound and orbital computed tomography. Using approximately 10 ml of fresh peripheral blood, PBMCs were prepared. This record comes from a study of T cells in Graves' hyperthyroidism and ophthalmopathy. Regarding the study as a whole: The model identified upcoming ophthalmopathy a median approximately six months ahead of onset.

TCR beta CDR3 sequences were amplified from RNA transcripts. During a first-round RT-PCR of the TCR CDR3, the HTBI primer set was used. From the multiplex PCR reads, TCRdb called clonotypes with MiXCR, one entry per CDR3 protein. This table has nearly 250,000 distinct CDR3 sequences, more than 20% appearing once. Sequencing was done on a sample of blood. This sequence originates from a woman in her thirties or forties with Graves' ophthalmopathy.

The CDR3 DNA reads as TGTGCCATCAGTGTTGATCAAGAGACCCAGTACTTC. Residues: CAISVDQETQYF. J is TRBJ2-5 and V is TRBV10-3; D is unclear. The CDR3 runs 12 residues. Germline CDR1 and CDR2: ENHRY and SYGVKD. The V end was cut by 4 bases, the J end by 2 bases, with 5 bases between.